A single TCR beta chain is shown here with its context. The sample originates from a study of PD-L1 blockade in urothelial cancer. Looking at the study overall: Analyses used blood from 3 weeks (second dose) and 6 weeks after treatment start. Blood samples contained a median 141,255 T cells.

Time point noted: pretreatment peripheral blood. The authors spiked synthetic TCR analog templates into each PCR. Profiling relied on immunoSEQ multiplex PCR, and the TCRdb table lists in-frame clones only, not all of them. The table shows around 33,000 clones, with 82% occurring only once. V gave up 7 bases and J gave up 3 bases, with 16 bases separating them. The germline gives CDR1 LGHNT, CDR2 FRNRAP. The CDR3 is 14 residues long. This sequence was found in a man aged 55-75 years with urothelial cancer. Sequenced here: PBMCs, sampled around atezolizumab (anti-PD-L1) treatment. This rearrangement joins TRBV12-5 to TRBJ2-7; D may be TRBD1 (6 bases). CDR3 nucleotide sequence: TGTGCTAGTGCCATTTGGGGGCCGAACTACGAGCAGTACTTC. As protein: CASAIWGPNYEQYF.